The rows below give T cell receptor beta chains drawn from one sample of a study of T cells in Graves' hyperthyroidism and ophthalmopathy. From the multiplex PCR reads, TCRdb called clonotypes with MiXCR, one entry per CDR3 protein. The table lists about 50,000 distinct CDR3 sequences, around 50% of them singletons. Sequencing used blood. These receptors were taken from a woman in her twenties or thirties with Graves' ophthalmopathy. Each CDR3 is given with its conserved first and last residue. Some rows mark clone size as missing; the rest say once, few, many or name a class of expanded clone.

CDR3,V,J,size
CATVPRDRGSRGNQPQHF,TRBV6-6,TRBJ1-5,once
CASSLDSFRDLAKNIQYF,TRBV5-1,TRBJ2-4,many
CASRSQGDTQYF,TRBV6-5,TRBJ2-3,many
CASSEALSTGGVNEKLFF,TRBV2,TRBJ1-4,many
CASSQGGGNEQFF,TRBV3-1,TRBJ2-1,many
CSVPRTGGEQYF,TRBV29-1,TRBJ2-7,NA
CASRGTSGSIYEQFF,TRBV7-6,TRBJ2-1,NA
CSAREGTRPVVLTF,TRBV20-1,TRBJ2-6,many
CASSLEGQGREQYF,TRBV5-5,TRBJ2-7,NA
CVSSTYSVGEQFF,TRBV9,TRBJ2-1,NA
CSARERRSGSENEQFF,TRBV20-1,TRBJ2-1,once
CASSFIQGGGGSPLHF,TRBV12-3/TRBV12-4,TRBJ1-6,NA
CASNQLPRLGVGEQYF,TRBV9,TRBJ2-7,NA
CASSLQGAGYGYTF,TRBV5-6,TRBJ1-2,many
CATSDPRSGANVQETQYF,TRBV24-1,TRBJ2-5,NA
CSVTGTGAYEQYF,TRBV29-1,TRBJ2-7,many
CASSPRLVSDTDTQYF,TRBV3-1,TRBJ2-3,NA
CASSQDPFQPQHF,TRBV4-1,TRBJ1-5,many
CASSLVGRNSPLHF,TRBV11-1,TRBJ1-6,many
CSARGTGGYEQFF,TRBV20-1,TRBJ2-1,many
CASSLALGGMGTEAFF,TRBV5-1,TRBJ1-1,NA
CASSLAGGPYEHF,TRBV7-3,TRBJ1-5,once
CASRTRQSSYNEQFF,TRBV28,TRBJ2-1,few
CSARDAVRESYNEQFF,TRBV20-1,TRBJ2-1,many
CASSRYSGMEGNIQYF,TRBV12-3/TRBV12-4,TRBJ2-4,many
CASSAEIAGGINEKLFF,TRBV6-1,TRBJ1-4,many
CASSSSSSDNEQFF,TRBV7-3,TRBJ2-1,NA
CASSMRGPRSSYEQYF,TRBV19,TRBJ2-7,many
CASSYRETNQPQHF,TRBV6-5,TRBJ1-5,many
CASSALAQADTQYF,TRBV25-1,TRBJ2-3,medium-sized
CASSLQGRQPQHF,TRBV2,TRBJ1-5,many
CASRQGRGELFF,TRBV11-2,TRBJ2-2,NA
CASSFLVADTQYF,TRBV12-3/TRBV12-4,TRBJ2-3,many
CASSPDGGLPQHF,TRBV6-5,TRBJ1-5,NA
CARPTGLNSPLHF,TRBV19,TRBJ1-6,NA
CSARKQEKLFF,TRBV20-1,TRBJ1-4,many
CASRTSGRLLLYEQYF,TRBV2,TRBJ2-7,NA
CASSLANSFHTEAFF,TRBV5-1,TRBJ1-1,many
CSAPPAVGTYEQLNEKLFF,TRBV20-1,TRBJ1-4,NA
CASSFGRARTDTQYF,TRBV7-7,TRBJ2-3,many
CASSYSKGERSNQPQHF,TRBV6-6,TRBJ1-5,many
CASRQTGGDPGYAF,TRBV6-5,TRBJ1-2,NA
CASSLDPNQQYF,TRBV11-2,TRBJ2-7,NA
CSASGRLSTDTQYF,TRBV20-1,TRBJ2-3,many
CASSPTSGAKNTGELFF,TRBV9,TRBJ2-2,NA
CATSRVTYPNTGELFF,TRBV15,TRBJ2-2,many
CAISDPGVHYNEKLFF,TRBV10-3,TRBJ1-4,NA
CASSEARQGDGYTF,TRBV2,TRBJ1-2,NA
CASSTQQGGNQPQHF,TRBV19,TRBJ1-5,NA
CASSQSRREQFF,TRBV3-1,TRBJ2-1,many
CASGQGYEKLFF,TRBV19,TRBJ1-4,many
CAWMDGVNTEAFF,TRBV30,TRBJ1-1,NA
CASSLSSRPSSGTSTDTQYF,TRBV11-2,TRBJ2-3,many
CASSPTGDHQPQHF,TRBV7-4,TRBJ1-5,NA
CASSLFLGASGSLDEQFF,TRBV2,TRBJ2-1,NA